This T cell receptor beta chain appears in the sequencing data of a study of shared clonotypes between healthy human individuals. This table comes from immunoSEQ multiplex PCR, and its TCRdb copy is limited to in-frame clones, with some not included. The sample consists of about 1.9 million clones, around 93% of them appearing once. It was CD45RO-negative cells, positively selected for CCR7, that made up naive CD8 cells, with terminally differentiated effector memory CD45RA+ cells excluded. There are 16 residues in the CDR3. V trimming: 3 bases; J trimming: 5 bases; junction bases outside the gene matches: 7. CDR1 SGHTA and CDR2 FQGTGA come from the germline V gene.

This receptor was obtained from a young man in good health. Some clones in this sample may be carry-over from other donors' samples. The chain links TRBV7-3 to TRBJ2-3, with 11 bases lining up with TRBD2. Source material: naive CD8+ T cells from PBMCs. Here the CDR3 reads CASSLLLAGVEDTQYF. CDR3 in DNA: TGTGCCAGCAGCTTGCTACTAGCGGGAGTTGAAGATACGCAGTATTTT.